What follows describes a single T cell receptor (beta chain). This specimen comes from a study of blood T cell repertoires in COVID-19. Study as a whole: There were acute and convalescent COVID-19 samples, and they came from the United States, Italy and Spain. PBMCs, B-cell-depleted T cells, or T cells were the source of the cDNA or gDNA that made up the material.

Authors' methods: Amplification of reference gene primers provided the estimated nucleated cell counts. Libraries were prepared by immunoSEQ multiplex PCR; TCRdb keeps only in-frame clonotypes and omits some of them. V, J and clone size were drawn from that table, and D and trimming were deduced from the DNA. The sample holds a few hundred thousand clones; approximately 87% are singletons and the top ten take 2.3%. The TCR originated in a woman aged 50 to 60 with acute or convalescent COVID-19. Sequencing was performed on peripheral blood.

The CDR3 is CASLWTSGRAVDTGELFF. For the CDR3, the DNA is TGTGCCAGCCTCTGGACTAGCGGGAGGGCCGTCGACACCGGGGAGCTGTTTTTT. The V call is TRBV28, the J call TRBJ2-2; TRBD2 aligns across 15 bases. The CDR3 is made up of 18 amino acids. Trimming cost V 8 bases and J 3 bases; bases outside gene matches: 10. Germline V gene data show CDR1 as MDHEN and CDR2 as SYDVKM. Using reference TRBV28 and TRBJ2-2 for the parts outside the CDR3, the full variable domain is DVKVTQSSRYLVKRTGEKVFLECVQDMDHENMFWYRQDPGLGLRLIYFSYDVKMKEKGDIPEGYSVSREKKERFSLILESASTNQTSMYLCASLWTSGRAVDTGELFFGEGSRLTVL.